These 9 T cell receptor beta chains came from one sample sequenced in a study of blood T cell repertoires in COVID-19. Libraries were prepared by immunoSEQ multiplex PCR; TCRdb keeps only in-frame clonotypes and omits some of them. The top ten hold 4% to 5% of the sample, which has about 110,000 clones, 87% seen once. Sequenced material: peripheral blood. These receptors all come from a human donor in a cohort sampled during active COVID-19.

The genes are TRBV27 and TRBJ1-2, with TRBD1 identical over 9 bases. The CDR3 is 13 amino acids. Germline values: CDR1 MNHEY, CDR2 SMNVEV (reference sequence). With V trimmed by 6 bases and J by 4 bases, 3 bases remained unmatched. This chain's CDR3 is CASSPDRGYGYTF. CDR3 coding DNA: TGTGCCAGCAGCCCGGACAGGGGCTATGGCTACACCTTC.

The chain links TRBV20-1 to TRBJ2-5; 9 nucleotides line up with TRBD1. The germline CDR1 and CDR2 sequences are DFQATT and SNEGSKA (reference sequence). Unmatched junction bases numbered 3, after V lost 3 bases and J lost 4 bases. There are 13 residues in the CDR3. DNA for the CDR3: TGCAGTGCTAGTAGGACAGGGGCAGAGACCCAGTACTTC. Residues: CSASRTGAETQYF.

The rearrangement links TRBV11-2 to TRBJ2-3; D is perhaps TRBD2 (7 bases). CDR3 length: 15 residues. Per the germline V gene, CDR1 is SGHAT and CDR2 is FQNNGV. V was clipped by 1 base and J by 6 bases, with 14 bases between them. The CDR3 nucleotides read TGTGCCAGCAGCTTAGGTGGAGGGGGGGTTGATACGCAGTATTTT. It codes for CASSLGGGGVDTQYF.

The chain carries TRBV9 and TRBJ2-1; 8 nucleotides align to TRBD2. Germline lookup yields CDR1 SGDLS and CDR2 YYNGEE. V shed 3 bases, J shed 7 bases, and the junction held 9 bases outside the gene matches. The CDR3 spans 15 residues. The CDR3, as DNA: TGTGCCAGCAGCGACGACGGGGGGGTTAAGAATGAGCAGTTCTTC. Its translation: CASSDDGGVKNEQFF.

The chain combines TRBV24-1 with TRBJ2-1; 7 bases map to TRBD2. Germline assignment: CDR1 KGHDR and CDR2 SFDVKD. The CDR3 has 15 residues. V shed 3 bases and J 5 bases; nucleotides not matched to a gene: 6. Here the CDR3 reads CATSDPGGGDNEQFF. CDR3 nucleotides: TGTGCCACCAGTGATCCCGGGGGAGGGGACAATGAGCAGTTCTTC.

The chain links TRBV4-2 to TRBJ1-1; TRBD1 is a possible D gene (6 bases). V was pared by 4 bases and J by 8 bases, with 17 bases between. CDR3 length: 14 residues. Germline-derived CDR1 and CDR2 are LGHNA and YNFKEQ. In nucleotides, the CDR3 is TGTGCCAGCAGCCGAAAACAGGGTACCCCCGAAGCTTTCTTT. Translated: CASSRKQGTPEAFF.

The chain employs TRBV11-2 and TRBJ1-2; 12 nucleotides match TRBD1. Per germline, CDR1 SGHAT and CDR2 FQNNGV. The CDR3 has 15 residues. The V gene end was trimmed by 5 bases and the J gene end by 7 bases; junction bases not matched to a gene: 8. The DNA of the CDR3 is TGTGCCAGCAGCGGTGAGGGACAGGGGGCTGGTGGCTACACCTTC. Translation gives CASSGEGQGAGGYTF.

The rearrangement joins TRBV3-1 (or the pseudogene TRBV3-2) to TRBJ1-2; TRBD1 agrees at 9 bases. Germline V lookup: CDR1 LGHDT, CDR2 YNNKEL (reference sequence). CDR3 size: 14 residues. J gave up 6 bases and V 4 bases, and 6 bases lay outside the gene matches. The CDR3 here is CASSPGTGLDGYTF. CDR3 bases: TGTGCCAGCAGCCCCGGGACAGGGTTAGATGGCTACACCTTC.

J is TRBJ2-3 and V is TRBV6-2 or TRBV6-3, with 7 nucleotides matching TRBD2. CDR1 is MNHEY and CDR2 is SVGEGT in the germline V gene. V lost 4 bases to trimming and J lost 7 bases; unmatched junction nucleotides: 5. The CDR3 sequence is 13 residues long. The CDR3 coding sequence is TGTGCCAGCAGTTCGGGAGGTAGGAATACGCAGTATTTT. It specifies CASSSGGRNTQYF.